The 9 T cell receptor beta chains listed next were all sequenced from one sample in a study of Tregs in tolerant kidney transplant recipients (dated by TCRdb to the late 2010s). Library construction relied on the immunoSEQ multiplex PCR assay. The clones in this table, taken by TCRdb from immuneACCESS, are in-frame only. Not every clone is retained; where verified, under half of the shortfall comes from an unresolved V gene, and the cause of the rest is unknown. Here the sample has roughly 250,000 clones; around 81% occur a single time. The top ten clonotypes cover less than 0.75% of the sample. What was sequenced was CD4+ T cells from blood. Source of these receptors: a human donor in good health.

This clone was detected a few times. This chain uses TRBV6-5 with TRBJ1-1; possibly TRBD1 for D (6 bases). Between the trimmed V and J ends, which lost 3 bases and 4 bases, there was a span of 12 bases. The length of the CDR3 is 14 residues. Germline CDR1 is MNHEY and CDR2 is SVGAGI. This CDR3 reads CASSYKQGGTEAFF. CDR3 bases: TGTGCCAGCAGTTATAAACAGGGCGGCACTGAAGCTTTCTTT.

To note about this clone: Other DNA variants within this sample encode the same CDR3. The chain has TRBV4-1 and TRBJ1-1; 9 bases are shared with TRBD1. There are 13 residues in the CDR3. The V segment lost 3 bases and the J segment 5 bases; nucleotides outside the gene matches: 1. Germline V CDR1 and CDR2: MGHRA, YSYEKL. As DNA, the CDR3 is TGCGCCAGCAGCCAGGACAGGGGTACTGAAGCTTTCTTT. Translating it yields CASSQDRGTEAFF.

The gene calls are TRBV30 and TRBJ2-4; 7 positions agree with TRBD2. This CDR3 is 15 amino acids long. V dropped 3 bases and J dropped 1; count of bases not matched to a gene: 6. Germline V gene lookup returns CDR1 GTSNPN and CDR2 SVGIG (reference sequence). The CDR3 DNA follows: TGTGCCTGGAGCCCCGGGGAGGGGGCCAAAAACATTCAGTACTTC. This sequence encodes CAWSPGEGAKNIQYF.

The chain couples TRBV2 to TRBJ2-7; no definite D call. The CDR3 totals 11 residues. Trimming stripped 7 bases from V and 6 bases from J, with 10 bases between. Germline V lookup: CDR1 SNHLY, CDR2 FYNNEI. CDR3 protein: CASKYGIEQYF. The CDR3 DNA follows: TGTGCCAGCAAATACGGAATCGAGCAGTACTTC.

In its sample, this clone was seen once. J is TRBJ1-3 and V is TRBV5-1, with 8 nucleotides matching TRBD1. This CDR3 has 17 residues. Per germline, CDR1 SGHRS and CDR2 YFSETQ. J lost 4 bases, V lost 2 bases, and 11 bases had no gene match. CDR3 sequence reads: CASSLGFGQGSGNTIYF. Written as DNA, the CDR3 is TGCGCCAGCAGCTTAGGCTTTGGACAGGGTAGCGGAAACACCATATATTTT.

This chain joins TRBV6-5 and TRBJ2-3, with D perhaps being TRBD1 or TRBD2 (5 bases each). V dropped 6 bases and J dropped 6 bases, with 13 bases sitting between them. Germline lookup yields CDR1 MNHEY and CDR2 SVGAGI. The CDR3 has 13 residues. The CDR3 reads CASRWDGGDTQYF. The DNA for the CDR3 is TGTGCCAGCAGATGGGACGGTGGGGATACGCAGTATTTT.

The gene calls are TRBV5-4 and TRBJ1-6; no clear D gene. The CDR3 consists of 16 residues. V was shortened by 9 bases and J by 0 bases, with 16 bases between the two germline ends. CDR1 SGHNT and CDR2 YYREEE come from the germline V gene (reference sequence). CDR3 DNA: TGTGCCACCCCGCGCATGAGAGGCTCCTATAATTCACCCCTCCACTTT. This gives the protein CATPRMRGSYNSPLHF.

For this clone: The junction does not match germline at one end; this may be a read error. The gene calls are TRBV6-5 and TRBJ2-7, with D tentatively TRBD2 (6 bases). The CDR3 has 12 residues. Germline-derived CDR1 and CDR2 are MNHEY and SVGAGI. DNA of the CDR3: TGTGCCAGCTCCAGGGCGGGGATAGGGCCGGACTTC. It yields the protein CASSRAGIGPDF.

The CDR3 sequence is CASSRRGLSYEQYF. In DNA form, the CDR3 reads TGTGCCAGCAGTAGGAGGGGGCTTTCCTACGAGCAGTACTTC. The chain employs TRBV2 and TRBJ2-7, with a possible D match to TRBD1 (7 bases). Germline-derived CDR1 and CDR2 are SNHLY and FYNNEI. The V end lost 5 bases, the J end lost 1 base, and 12 bases lay between the germline ends. The CDR3 has 14 residues.